This TCR beta chain derives from a study of CD8 T cells in ankylosing spondylitis. A quantitative 5'-RACE method, one with molecular barcodes, was used to make TCR beta libraries. TCRdb processed the 5' RACE reads anew with MiXCR; each CDR3 protein has one entry. The sample lists around 300,000 distinct CDR3 sequences; roughly 10% were seen once. Trimming cost V 7 bases and J 5 bases; bases outside gene matches: 10. Germline lookup yields CDR1 DFQATT and CDR2 SNEGSKA (reference sequence). The CDR3 extends over 15 amino acids. This clonotype was observed many times. The source is a female donor with ankylosing spondylitis or in good health (not recorded which). The source material was blood, either unsorted or a sorted T cell fraction (not recorded which). V is TRBV20-1 and J is TRBJ2-1; 11 bases match TRBD2. CDR3 region: CSGNPGTSGNNEQFF. In DNA, the CDR3 is TGCAGTGGCAATCCCGGGACTAGCGGAAACAATGAGCAGTTCTTC.